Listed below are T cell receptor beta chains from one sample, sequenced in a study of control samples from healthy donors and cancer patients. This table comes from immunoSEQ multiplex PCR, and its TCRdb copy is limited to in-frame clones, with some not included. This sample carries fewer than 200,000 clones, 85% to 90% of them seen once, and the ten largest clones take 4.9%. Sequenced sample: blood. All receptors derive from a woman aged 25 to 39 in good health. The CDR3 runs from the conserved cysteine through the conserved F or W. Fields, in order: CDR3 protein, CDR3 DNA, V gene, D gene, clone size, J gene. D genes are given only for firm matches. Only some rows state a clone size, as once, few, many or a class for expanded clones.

cdr3_aa: CASSFMEHNTGELFF
cdr3_nt: TGTGCCAGCAGCTTCATGGAGCATAACACCGGGGAGCTGTTTTTT
v_call: TRBV13
d_call: NA
clone_size: few
j_call: TRBJ2-2

cdr3_aa: CASKMTGLAGVRGQFF
cdr3_nt: TGTGCCAGTAAAATGACTGGACTAGCGGGAGTAAGGGGGCAGTTCTTC
v_call: TRBV19
d_call: TRBD2
clone_size: NA
j_call: TRBJ2-1

cdr3_aa: CASSNRFGETQYF
cdr3_nt: TGCGCCAGCAGTAATAGGTTCGGGGAGACCCAGTACTTC
v_call: TRBV5-1
d_call: NA
clone_size: NA
j_call: TRBJ2-5

cdr3_aa: CTSSLVPDTQYF
cdr3_nt: TGCACCAGCAGCTTGGTCCCGGATACGCAGTATTTT
v_call: TRBV5-1
d_call: NA
clone_size: NA
j_call: TRBJ2-3

cdr3_aa: CASSPRSSMPSYNEQFF
cdr3_nt: TGTGCCAGCAGCCCCCGGTCCTCCATGCCTTCCTACAATGAGCAGTTCTTC
v_call: TRBV7-6
d_call: NA
clone_size: NA
j_call: TRBJ2-1

cdr3_aa: CASSQTGTNGYTF
cdr3_nt: TGTGCCAGCAGTCAAACCGGGACAAACGGCTACACCTTC
v_call: TRBV6-5
d_call: NA
clone_size: NA
j_call: TRBJ1-2

cdr3_aa: CASSLGLAGDLWADTQYF
cdr3_nt: TGTGCCAGCAGCTTAGGGCTAGCGGGGGATTTGTGGGCAGATACGCAGTATTTT
v_call: TRBV7-9
d_call: TRBD2
clone_size: NA
j_call: TRBJ2-3

cdr3_aa: CASSIEENIQYF
cdr3_nt: TGCGCCAGCAGCATAGAGGAAAACATTCAGTACTTC
v_call: TRBV5-1
d_call: NA
clone_size: NA
j_call: TRBJ2-4

cdr3_aa: CASRPTSGVNTGELFF
cdr3_nt: TGTGCCAGCAGGCCCACTAGCGGGGTGAACACCGGGGAGCTGTTTTTT
v_call: TRBV7-8
d_call: TRBD2
clone_size: NA
j_call: TRBJ2-2

cdr3_aa: CASSYGGLAAQQETQYF
cdr3_nt: TGCGCCAGCAGCTACGGGGGGCTAGCGGCACAACAAGAGACCCAGTACTTC
v_call: TRBV5-1
d_call: NA
clone_size: NA
j_call: TRBJ2-5

cdr3_aa: CATSTGANYGYTF
cdr3_nt: TGTGCCACCTCTACAGGGGCTAACTATGGCTACACCTTC
v_call: TRBV24-1
d_call: TRBD1
clone_size: NA
j_call: TRBJ1-2

cdr3_aa: CASSSDRVYQETQYF
cdr3_nt: TGTGCCAGCAGCTCCGACAGGGTGTACCAAGAGACCCAGTACTTC
v_call: TRBV14
d_call: TRBD1
clone_size: NA
j_call: TRBJ2-5

cdr3_aa: CSAGSGEVAFF
cdr3_nt: TGCAGTGCCGGCTCAGGTGAGGTAGCTTTCTTT
v_call: TRBV20-1
d_call: NA
clone_size: few
j_call: TRBJ1-1

cdr3_aa: CSVTQGAGNYGYTF
cdr3_nt: TGCAGCGTGACCCAGGGGGCTGGTAACTATGGCTACACCTTC
v_call: TRBV29-1
d_call: TRBD1
clone_size: NA
j_call: TRBJ1-2

cdr3_aa: CASGAAATEAFF
cdr3_nt: TGTGCCAGCGGGGCGGCAGCTACTGAAGCTTTCTTT
v_call: TRBV2
d_call: NA
clone_size: NA
j_call: TRBJ1-1

cdr3_aa: CASSWDSLRGQPQHF
cdr3_nt: TGTGCCAGTAGTTGGGACAGCCTAAGGGGTCAGCCCCAGCATTTT
v_call: TRBV19
d_call: TRBD1
clone_size: NA
j_call: TRBJ1-5

cdr3_aa: CASSGHFGNTIYF
cdr3_nt: TGTGCCAGCAGCGGACATTTCGGGAACACCATATATTTT
v_call: TRBV2
d_call: NA
clone_size: few
j_call: TRBJ1-3

cdr3_aa: CASGRGGGELFF
cdr3_nt: TGCGCCAGCGGAAGGGGAGGCGGGGAGCTGTTTTTT
v_call: TRBV4-1
d_call: NA
clone_size: NA
j_call: TRBJ2-2

cdr3_aa: CASSVSGAIYTGELFF
cdr3_nt: TGTGCCAGCAGCGTATCGGGTGCCATTTACACCGGGGAGCTGTTTTTT
v_call: TRBV9
d_call: NA
clone_size: NA
j_call: TRBJ2-2

cdr3_aa: CASSFNRVSTGELFF
cdr3_nt: TGTGCCAGCAGCTTTAACAGGGTAAGCACCGGGGAGCTGTTTTTT
v_call: TRBV6-5
d_call: NA
clone_size: NA
j_call: TRBJ2-2

cdr3_aa: CASSTGTGNYGYTF
cdr3_nt: TGTGCCAGTAGTACCGGGACAGGAAACTATGGCTACACCTTC
v_call: TRBV19
d_call: TRBD1
clone_size: NA
j_call: TRBJ1-2

cdr3_aa: CASSLDRGTDTQYF
cdr3_nt: TGTGCCAGCAGCCTGGACAGGGGCACAGATACGCAGTATTTT
v_call: TRBV5-8
d_call: TRBD1
clone_size: NA
j_call: TRBJ2-3

cdr3_aa: CASSLFYTEAFF
cdr3_nt: TGTGCCAGCAGTTTATTCTACACTGAAGCTTTCTTT
v_call: TRBV12-3/TRBV12-4
d_call: NA
clone_size: NA
j_call: TRBJ1-1

cdr3_aa: CASSEKRSRAEAFF
cdr3_nt: TGTGCCAGCAGTGAAAAACGGTCGAGGGCTGAAGCTTTCTTT
v_call: TRBV6-1
d_call: NA
clone_size: few
j_call: TRBJ1-1

cdr3_aa: CASRGLAAYNEQFF
cdr3_nt: TGTGCCAGCAGAGGGCTAGCGGCCTACAATGAGCAGTTCTTC
v_call: TRBV6-5
d_call: TRBD2
clone_size: NA
j_call: TRBJ2-1

cdr3_aa: CASSGRTRGDYTEAFF
cdr3_nt: TGTGCCAGTAGCGGCCGGACTCGGGGGGATTACACTGAAGCTTTCTTT
v_call: TRBV19
d_call: NA
clone_size: NA
j_call: TRBJ1-1

cdr3_aa: CASSRRDRGRFSGANVLTF
cdr3_nt: TGTGCCAGCAGTCGCCGGGACAGGGGGCGATTCTCTGGGGCCAACGTCCTGACTTTC
v_call: TRBV2
d_call: TRBD1
clone_size: NA
j_call: TRBJ2-6

cdr3_aa: CASSYRFAGSFGNQPQHF
cdr3_nt: TGTGCCAGCAGTTACAGGTTCGCAGGTTCCTTTGGCAATCAGCCCCAGCATTTT
v_call: TRBV6-2/TRBV6-3
d_call: NA
clone_size: NA
j_call: TRBJ1-5

cdr3_aa: CSVDEGAEQFF
cdr3_nt: TGCAGCGTTGACGAGGGAGCGGAGCAGTTCTTC
v_call: TRBV29-1
d_call: NA
clone_size: NA
j_call: TRBJ2-1

cdr3_aa: CASSPTQNSPLHF
cdr3_nt: TGTGCCAGCAGCCCCACTCAAAATTCACCCCTCCACTTT
v_call: TRBV3-1/TRBV3-2
d_call: NA
clone_size: NA
j_call: TRBJ1-6

cdr3_aa: CASSHDEKLFF
cdr3_nt: TGTGCCAGCAGCCATGATGAAAAACTGTTTTTT
v_call: TRBV5-6
d_call: NA
clone_size: NA
j_call: TRBJ1-4